This entry describes one TCR beta chain. Its specificity is not known. The sample is drawn from a study of early T cells in non-severe SARS-CoV-2 infection. On the study more broadly: Unsorted whole blood bulk RNA was sequenced, with unpaired chains.

Individual cDNA molecules each received unique molecular identifiers attached to them. Using its own MiXCR run on the 5' RACE reads, TCRdb lists one record per CDR3 protein. The profile shows fewer than 95,000 distinct CDR3 sequences, approximately 16% of them singletons. Points from the study as a whole: In VDJdb matching, anti-spike CD8 responses were favored while private and CD4 specificities went missing.

The sequenced sample was whole blood, obtained at baseline. The sequence was obtained from an adult who was a healthcare worker with PCR-confirmed SARS-CoV-2 infection or an uninfected control (not recorded which).

The CDR3 loop is CASSSAWDTQYF. DNA for the CDR3: TGTGCCAGCAGCTCGGCATGGGATACGCAGTATTTT. V is TRBV11-2 and J is TRBJ2-3; D call uncertain. CDR1 is SGHAT and CDR2 is FQNNGV in the germline V gene. The CDR3 length is 12 residues. The ends were cut back, 4 bases at V and 6 bases at J, with 8 bases in the middle.